This T cell receptor (beta chain) was sequenced in a study of T cells expressing NK-cell markers. In generating TCR beta cDNA, 5'RACE template switching with UMIs was used. Using the 5' RACE reads, TCRdb records one entry per CDR3 protein without DNA. The sample table includes about 260,000 distinct CDR3 sequences. The specimen was blood T cells: a sorted CD56 or NKG2C T cell subset, CD4+ or CD8+ T cells, or bulk PBMC T cells (not recorded which). This clonotype was obtained from a woman between 18 and 70 years old in good health.

This CDR3 reads CATSDSRTGIQYF. The rearrangement joins TRBV24-1 to TRBJ2-4; the D call from TCRdb, TRBD1, cannot be confirmed without DNA. The CDR3 totals 13 residues. Germline V gives CDR1 KGHDR, CDR2 SFDVKD.